The subject of this entry is one T cell receptor (beta chain). This clonotype was seen only a few times. Its antigen remains unidentified. Per-nucleotide qualities are absent, and no much larger clonotype sits a single base away. This sample is drawn from a study of response to subunit inactivated influenza vaccine (dated by TCRdb to the late 2010s). General notes on the study: Deep quantitative profiling of the T cell receptor repertoire was used in the study to follow responses to a trivalent subunit inactivated influenza vaccine. What the work shows at the level of the full study, not this receptor alone: According to the authors, only a limited number of new T cells may be recruited by each seasonal influenza vaccination.

The method behind the library was RT-PCR. TCRdb records Illumina HiSeq 2500 as the sequencer. Clones were called with MiXCR by TCRdb after fastp trimmed the public reads at Q25, and only in-frame beta chains were retained. Each entry is one CDR3 protein sequence, shown with its most common DNA and genes. The sample includes around 570,000 distinct CDR3 sequences, with less than 8% observed a single time. 13% of the sample lies in the top ten. The CDR3 numbers 11 residues from cysteine through phenylalanine. Just the 33-base CDR3 DNA is kept, in frame starting at base 1. Trimming costs V 6 bases and J 6 bases, and their ends lie 9 bases apart. The germline V gene sets CDR1 to SGHAT and CDR2 to FQNNGV.

The chain was built from TRBV11-2 and TRBJ2-7, with the D gene uncertain. Sequences were derived from PBMCs from blood, sampled around 2 years after vaccination. This receptor was identified in a man aged 50-75 years who received an inactivated influenza vaccine. Donor details come from another sample of the same person, matched by shared clones. Here the CDR3 is given as CASRLMGEQYF. At the DNA level, the sequence is TGTGCCAGCAGACTAATGGGCGAGCAGTACTTC.